The 5 T cell receptor beta chains below come from one sample, sequenced in a study of technical replicates of blood from a few donors. Repertoires were generated with immunoSEQ multiplex PCR, while TCRdb's copy carries only in-frame clones and drops some. The table shows 55,000 to 75,000 clones, with about 89% occurring only once. Material for sequencing was PBMCs. These receptors all stem from a human donor in good health. Some clones in this sample may be carry-over from other donors' samples.

The chain is built from TRBV12-5 and TRBJ1-2, with D tentatively TRBD1 (6 bases). CDR1 is LGHNT, CDR2 FRNRAP, per germline. V gave up 6 bases and J gave up 2 bases, with 10 bases separating them. The length of the CDR3 is 13 residues. CDR3 in DNA: TGTGCTAGTGGCTCGGACAGAAACTATGGCTACACCTTC. It codes for CASGSDRNYGYTF.

The V call is TRBV7-2, the J call TRBJ1-6; no clear D gene. Per the germline V gene, CDR1 is SGHTA and CDR2 is FQGNSA. The V end lost 0 bases, the J end lost 9 bases, and 9 bases lay between the germline ends. The CDR3 contains 14 residues. CDR3 in DNA: TGTGCCAGCAGCTTAGCGTCGGCGGGTTCACCCCTCCACTTT. Translating gives CASSLASAGSPLHF.

This clone was recorded once. The J gene is TRBJ1-2, the V gene TRBV5-3; 7 nucleotides line up with TRBD1. TRBV5-3 is reported as an ORF; its role is uncertain. The CDR3 runs to 15 residues. V lost 6 bases and J lost 2; bases outside the gene matches: 10. The DNA for the CDR3 is TGTGCCAGAATACAGGGGCGGAAAGCGAACTATGGCTACACCTTC. Translated: CARIQGRKANYGYTF.

V is TRBV28 and J is TRBJ1-6, with D tentatively TRBD1 (5 bases). CDR3 size: 14 residues. Per germline, CDR1 MDHEN and CDR2 SYDVKM. Trimming cost V 2 bases and J 7 bases, with 9 bases left between them. CDR3 nucleotide sequence: TGTGCCAGCAGTTTACTTAACAGGAATTCACCCCTCCACTTT. Translating gives CASSLLNRNSPLHF.

With regard to this clone: Relative to the germline gene, one junction end is altered; a read error may explain this. This chain connects TRBV5-4 to TRBJ1-4, with 9 bases that match TRBD1. CDR1 is SGHNT, CDR2 YYREEE, per germline (reference sequence). This CDR3 spans 16 amino acids. For the CDR3, the DNA is TGTGCCAGCAGTTTGGACAGGGGTAGAACTAATGAAAAACTGTTTTTT. Translated: CASSLDRGRTNEKLFF.